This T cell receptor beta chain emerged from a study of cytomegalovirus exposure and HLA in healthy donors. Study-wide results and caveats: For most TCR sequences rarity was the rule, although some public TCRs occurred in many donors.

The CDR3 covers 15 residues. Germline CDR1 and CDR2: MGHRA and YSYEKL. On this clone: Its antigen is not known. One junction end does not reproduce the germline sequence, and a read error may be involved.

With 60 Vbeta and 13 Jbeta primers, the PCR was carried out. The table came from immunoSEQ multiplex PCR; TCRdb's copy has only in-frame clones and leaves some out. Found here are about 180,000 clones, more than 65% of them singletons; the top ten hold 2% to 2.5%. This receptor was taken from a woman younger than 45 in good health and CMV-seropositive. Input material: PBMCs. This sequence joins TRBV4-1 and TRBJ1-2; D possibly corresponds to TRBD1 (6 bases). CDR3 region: CASSQDMTGRYGYAF. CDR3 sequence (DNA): TGCGCCAGCAGCCAAGATATGACAGGACGTTATGGCTACGCCTTC.